One sample yielded the 27 T cell receptor beta chains listed below, sequenced in a study of T cells in localized non-small cell lung cancer. TCRdb's copy holds only in-frame clones and misses some; the assay was immunoSEQ multiplex PCR. The data show 70,000 to 95,000 clones, with under 95% seen just once and approximately 4% held by the top ten. This material consisted of PBMCs, taken before any cancer treatment. Every receptor here comes from a woman aged 40-70 years with stage II squamous cell lung carcinoma.

The chain joins TRBV15 to TRBJ1-4; D gene ambiguous. CDR1 LNHNV and CDR2 YYDKDF come from the germline V gene (reference sequence). The CDR3 spans 16 residues. V lost 3 bases and J lost 4, with 15 bases in between. Here the CDR3 reads CATSSSLPIFNEKLFF. CDR3 bases: TGTGCCACCAGCAGTTCCCTACCTATCTTTAATGAAAAACTGTTTTTT.

The rearrangement joins TRBV28 to TRBJ1-5; no firm D call. V lost 1 base and J 7 bases, leaving 11 bases between the germline ends. Germline V gives CDR1 MDHEN, CDR2 SYDVKM. The CDR3 extends over 14 amino acids. The CDR3 is CASSLSGFGQPQHF. For the CDR3, the DNA is TGTGCCAGCAGTTTATCGGGGTTCGGACAGCCCCAGCATTTT. The variable domain in full, with the rest retrieved from reference TRBV28 and TRBJ1-5, is DVKVTQSSRYLVKRTGEKVFLECVQDMDHENMFWYRQDPGLGLRLIYFSYDVKMKEKGDIPEGYSVSREKKERFSLILESASTNQTSMYLCASSLSGFGQPQHFGDGTRLSIL.

The chain links TRBV25-1 to TRBJ2-7, with D unresolved. CDR1 and CDR2 (germline): MGHDK, SYGVNS. CDR3 length: 11 residues. V dropped 2 bases and J dropped 4 bases, with 3 bases sitting between them. The CDR3 DNA reads TGTGCCAGCAGTGAACGGTACGAGCAGTACTTC. This translates into CASSERYEQYF.

The V call is TRBV5-6, the J call TRBJ1-6; D is unclear. The CDR3 covers 15 residues. V was clipped by 0 bases and J by 4 bases, with 8 bases between them. Germline assignment: CDR1 SGHDT and CDR2 YYEEEE. The CDR3 DNA reads as TGTGCCAGCAGCTTGGGGACGCCTTATAATTCACCCCTCCACTTT. This codes for CASSLGTPYNSPLHF.

V is TRBV9 and J is TRBJ2-5; 12 bases agree with TRBD2. Germline assignment: CDR1 SGDLS and CDR2 YYNGEE. The CDR3 runs 16 residues. Trimming took 4 bases from V and 5 from J; bases not matched to a gene: 9. CDR3 sequence: CASSPRLAGASETQYF. The CDR3 DNA is TGTGCCAGCAGCCCCAGACTAGCGGGAGCATCGGAGACCCAGTACTTC.

V and J are TRBV5-1 and TRBJ1-5; D might be TRBD1 (5 bases). Germline V gene sequence: CDR1 SGHRS, CDR2 YFSETQ. The CDR3 covers 15 residues. The V gene lost 2 bases and the J gene lost 2 bases, with 11 bases spanning the gap. The CDR3 DNA follows: TGCGCCAGCAGCTTAGTCCCGGGGGGCAATCAGCCCCAGCATTTT. Amino acids: CASSLVPGGNQPQHF.

The gene calls are TRBV19 and TRBJ2-2, with TRBD2 identical over 8 bases. With V trimmed by 1 base and J by 6 bases, 4 bases remained unmatched. The CDR3 is 15 amino acids. Per the germline V gene, CDR1 is LNHDA and CDR2 is SQIVND (reference sequence). The CDR3 here is CASSIGLAGPGELFF. In DNA form, the CDR3 reads TGTGCCAGTAGTATAGGATTAGCGGGACCCGGGGAGCTGTTTTTT.

This clone came up a few times. The rearrangement uses TRBV4-1 and TRBJ2-1; D perhaps matches TRBD2 (5 bases). The CDR3 length is 15 residues. The germline V and J ends were trimmed by 0 bases and 2 bases, with 8 bases remaining between them. Germline assignment: CDR1 MGHRA and CDR2 YSYEKL. The CDR3 sequence: CASSQERRTYNEQFF. In DNA form, the CDR3 reads TGCGCCAGCAGCCAAGAGAGGAGGACCTACAATGAGCAGTTCTTC.

V usage is TRBV11-2 and J usage is TRBJ2-7, with D perhaps being TRBD1 or TRBD2 (6 bases each). This CDR3 contains 15 residues. Germline CDR1 SGHAT, CDR2 FQNNGV. Trimming pared 10 bases from V and 3 bases from J, leaving 22 bases between. The CDR3 protein is CATSPLGGRGYEQYF. The CDR3 bases are TGTGCCACCTCCCCCTTGGGAGGCAGGGGCTACGAGCAGTACTTC.

V usage is TRBV7-9 and J usage is TRBJ2-5; D gene uncertain. The germline gives CDR1 SEHNR, CDR2 FQNEAQ (reference sequence). The V end was cut by 6 bases, the J end by 0 bases, with 11 bases between. The CDR3 runs 14 residues. The CDR3 protein is CASSSSAYQETQYF. The CDR3 bases are TGTGCCAGCAGTTCGAGTGCGTACCAAGAGACCCAGTACTTC.

The chain couples TRBV27 to TRBJ1-6; D is undetermined. The CDR3 covers 16 residues. Between the trimmed V and J ends, which lost 6 bases and 5 bases, there was a span of 17 bases. Germline-derived CDR1 and CDR2 are MNHEY and SMNVEV (reference sequence). The CDR3 reads CASRIGLRTDNSPLHF. The CDR3 bases are TGTGCCAGCAGGATCGGACTGAGAACAGATAATTCACCCCTCCACTTT.

Only a few counts were recorded for this clone. The rearrangement uses TRBV5-6 and TRBJ1-5, with 8 bases fitting TRBD1. CDR1 and CDR2 (germline): SGHDT, YYEEEE. The CDR3 spans 17 residues. After removal of 4 bases from V and 0 bases from J, the junction contained 9 bases not matched to a gene. The DNA of the CDR3 is TGTGCCAGCAGCCCAGACAGGGGCAAAAATAGCAATCAGCCCCAGCATTTT. Amino acid sequence: CASSPDRGKNSNQPQHF.

The chain joins TRBV10-3 to TRBJ1-1, with no clear D. The CDR3 has 13 residues. From germline, CDR1 is ENHRY and CDR2 SYGVKD. The ends were cut back, 3 bases at V and 2 bases at J, with 7 bases in the middle. The CDR3: CAISDLANTEAFF. CDR3 DNA sequence: TGTGCCATCAGTGACCTGGCAAACACTGAAGCTTTCTTT.

This CDR3 reads CASSDPPTGHSYNEQFF. DNA of the CDR3: TGTGCCAGCAGTGATCCCCCTACGGGGCACTCCTACAATGAGCAGTTCTTC. The rearrangement uses TRBV2 and TRBJ2-1; the D call may be TRBD1 or TRBD2 (5 bases each). From germline, CDR1 is SNHLY and CDR2 FYNNEI. The CDR3 loop spans 17 amino acids. The V gene lost 3 bases and the J gene lost 0 bases, with 15 bases spanning the gap.

V gene TRBV19 combines with J gene TRBJ2-3; no definite D call. The CDR3 has 16 amino acids. Germline V CDR1 and CDR2: LNHDA, SQIVND (reference sequence). Trimming removed 7 bases at V and 1 base at J, with 18 bases between. As DNA, the CDR3 is TGTGCCAGTACTCGAGAGATTAATGGCCGCACAGATACGCAGTATTTT. The encoded protein is CASTREINGRTDTQYF. Combining the CDR3 with reference TRBV19 and TRBJ2-3 gives the whole variable domain DGGITQSPKYLFRKEGQNVTLSCEQNLNHDAMYWYRQDPGQGLRLIYYSQIVNDFQKGDIAEGYSVSREKKESFPLTVTSAQKNPTAFYLCASTREINGRTDTQYFGPGTRLTVL.

The chain employs TRBV2 and TRBJ2-2; D gene unclear. Germline V CDR1 and CDR2: SNHLY, FYNNEI. This CDR3 is built from 13 residues. V lost 7 bases and J 1 base, leaving 7 bases between the germline ends. In DNA form, the CDR3 reads TGTGCCAGCACCCCCGTGAACACCGGGGAGCTGTTTTTT. Translation gives CASTPVNTGELFF.

The rearrangement uses TRBV10-3 and TRBJ2-1; D ambiguous. This CDR3 is 13 amino acids long. Germline CDR1 is ENHRY and CDR2 is SYGVKD. The V end was cut by 3 bases, the J end by 2 bases, with 5 bases between. This chain's CDR3 is CAISEGTYNEQFF. The CDR3 DNA reads TGTGCCATCAGTGAAGGCACCTACAATGAGCAGTTCTTC.

The V gene is TRBV30, the J gene TRBJ2-7; tentative D call: TRBD1 (5 bases). Trimming took off 4 bases at V and 6 bases at J, with 13 bases between the two ends. The CDR3 is 12 residues long. Per the germline V gene, CDR1 is GTSNPN and CDR2 is SVGIG (reference sequence). CDR3 sequence: CAWTQKGPEQYF. DNA of the CDR3: TGTGCCTGGACCCAAAAGGGGCCCGAGCAGTACTTC.

This chain connects TRBV29-1 to TRBJ2-5; D unresolved. CDR1 and CDR2 (germline): SQVTM, ANQGSEA. The CDR3 is 10 amino acids. V was trimmed by 4 bases and J by 4 bases, leaving 4 bases between them. As DNA, the CDR3 is TGCAGCGTTGCCCGAGAGACCCAGTACTTC. As protein: CSVARETQYF.

V and J are TRBV29-1 and TRBJ1-4, with D tentatively TRBD1 (5 bases). CDR1 and CDR2 (germline): SQVTM, ANQGSEA. There are 13 residues in the CDR3. Trimming cost V 7 bases and J 3 bases, with 12 bases left between them. The CDR3: CSASGYANEKLFF. The CDR3 nucleotides are TGCAGCGCTTCAGGGTATGCTAATGAAAAACTGTTTTTT.

The chain is built from TRBV6-5 and TRBJ1-1; D might be TRBD1 (6 bases). The CDR3 runs 13 residues. Germline lookup yields CDR1 MNHEY and CDR2 SVGAGI. V was pared by 4 bases and J by 5 bases, with 11 bases between. As DNA, the CDR3 is TGTGCCAGCAGTTTGCAGGGGAGTACTGAAGCTTTCTTT. Amino acid sequence: CASSLQGSTEAFF.

This clone was observed once. The V gene is TRBV5-4, the J gene TRBJ1-3; D is unresolved. The CDR3 extends over 14 amino acids. The V gene lost 4 bases and the J gene lost 0 bases, with 8 bases spanning the gap. Germline CDR1 is SGHNT and CDR2 is YYREEE (reference sequence). The CDR3 DNA follows: TGTGCCAGCAGCCCCGACCCCTCTGGAAACACCATATATTTT. This translates into CASSPDPSGNTIYF.

The CDR3 reads CASSRLPSGSVSYNEQFF. CDR3 in DNA: TGTGCCAGCTCCCGTCTTCCTAGCGGGAGTGTGTCCTACAATGAGCAGTTCTTC. This chain connects TRBV18 to TRBJ2-1; 10 bases align to TRBD2. V dropped 6 bases and J dropped 1; count of bases not matched to a gene: 12. The CDR3 loop spans 18 amino acids. The V gene's germline CDR1 is KGHSH and CDR2 LQKENI.

V usage is TRBV11-2 and J usage is TRBJ2-5; D unclear. Germline V CDR1 and CDR2: SGHAT, FQNNGV. The CDR3 is 13 residues long. Trimming took 5 bases from V and 5 from J, leaving 12 bases between them. CDR3 nucleotide sequence: TGTGCCAGCAGCCCCCCCGGCAGTGAGACCCAGTACTTC. Protein product: CASSPPGSETQYF.

The chain links TRBV11-3 to TRBJ1-1; D call uncertain. V dropped 5 bases and J dropped 1 base, with 8 bases sitting between them. The germline V gene has CDR1 SGHNT and CDR2 YENEEA. The CDR3 has 13 amino acids. The CDR3 reads CASSIVANTEAFF. CDR3 DNA: TGTGCCAGCAGCATCGTCGCGAACACTGAAGCTTTCTTT.

The CDR3 nucleotides are TGCGCCAGCAGCTCGAGCGAGACCGGGGAGCTGTTTTTT. Translation gives CASSSSETGELFF. The V and J genes are TRBV5-1 and TRBJ2-2; D remains ambiguous. With 3 bases removed from V and 5 bases from J, the gap between germline ends came to 8 bases. There are 13 residues in the CDR3. Germline CDR1 reads SGHRS; CDR2 reads YFSETQ. The full variable domain, in which reference TRBV5-1 and TRBJ2-2 provide the parts outside the CDR3, is KAGVTQTPRYLIKTRGQQVTLSCSPISGHRSVSWYQQTPGQGLQFLFEYFSETQRNKGNFPGRFSGRQFSNSRSEMNVSTLELGDSALYLCASSSSETGELFFGEGSRLTVL.

This rearrangement joins TRBV6-5 to TRBJ1-6; TRBD1 agrees at 7 bases. Germline CDR1 MNHEY, CDR2 SVGAGI. The CDR3 loop spans 15 amino acids. The ends lost 2 bases at V and 10 bases at J; junction bases unmatched: 8. CDR3 sequence reads: CASSYMRTGGSPLHF. The CDR3, as DNA: TGTGCCAGCAGTTACATGAGGACAGGAGGCTCACCCCTCCACTTT.